The clone carrying this T cell receptor (beta chain) was seen more than once but under ten times. The antigen is unknown. This entry is derived from a study of beta chain features in type 1 diabetes. Per the germline V gene, CDR1 is SEHNR and CDR2 is FQNEAQ (reference sequence). The V and J ends lost 2 bases and 2 bases respectively, with 4 bases between them. This CDR3 has 12 residues. The sequenced template was cDNA made from the entire isolated RNA. The table came from immunoSEQ multiplex PCR; TCRdb's copy has only in-frame clones and leaves some out. The profile covers about 700,000 clones, with around 15% appearing a single time and around 0.022% taken by the ten largest. Broader study findings: TCRB CDR3s from Type 1 diabetes patients were moderately but significantly shorter in all four CD4+ subsets.

The sample consisted of naive CD4+ T cells from blood. V usage is TRBV7-9 and J usage is TRBJ2-7; D uncertain. The clonotype originates from a man younger than 35 with type 1 diabetes. The CDR3 coding sequence is TGTGCCAGCAGCTTAAATACCTACGAGCAGTACTTC. It codes for CASSLNTYEQYF.